The sequence of this TCR beta chain was determined in a study of response to subunit inactivated influenza vaccine. This clonotype was detected a few times. TCRdb analysed the RT-PCR reads with MiXCR anew, one entry per CDR3 protein. The sample lists hundreds of thousands of distinct CDR3 sequences, 25% seen once, with about 1.9% in the top ten. The CDR3 runs 16 residues. CDR1 and CDR2 (germline): SGHAT, FQNNGV. V dropped 1 base and J dropped 3 bases, with 16 bases sitting between them. Source: CD4+ T cells sorted from PBMCs, taken roughly 5 days after vaccination. The TCR comes from a man aged 50 to 60 who received an inactivated influenza vaccine. The chain employs TRBV11-2 and TRBJ2-7; either TRBD1 or TRBD2 may fit D (6 bases each). CDR3 region: CASSLGYSGDFYEQYF. CDR3 sequence (DNA): TGTGCCAGCAGCTTAGGGTACTCAGGGGACTTCTACGAGCAGTACTTC.